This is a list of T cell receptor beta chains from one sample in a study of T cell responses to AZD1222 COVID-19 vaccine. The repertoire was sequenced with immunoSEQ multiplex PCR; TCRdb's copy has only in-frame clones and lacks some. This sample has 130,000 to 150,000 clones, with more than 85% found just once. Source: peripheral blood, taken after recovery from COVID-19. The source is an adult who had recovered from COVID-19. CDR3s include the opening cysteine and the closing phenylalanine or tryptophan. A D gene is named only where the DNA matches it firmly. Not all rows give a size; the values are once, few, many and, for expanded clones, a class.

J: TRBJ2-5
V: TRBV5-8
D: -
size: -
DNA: TGTGCCAGCAGCTTGGCGGAGACCCAGTACTTC
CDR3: CASSLAETQYF

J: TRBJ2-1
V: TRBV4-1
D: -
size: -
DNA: TGCGCCAGCAGCGACGGGACACCGCAACGCAATGAGCAGTTCTTC
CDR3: CASSDGTPQRNEQFF

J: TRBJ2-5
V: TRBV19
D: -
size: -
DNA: TGTGCCAGTAGTCGGAAACGGGAGACCCAGTACTTC
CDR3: CASSRKRETQYF

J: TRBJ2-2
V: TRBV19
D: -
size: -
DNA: TGTGCCAGTAGTATAGTGGGAGTCACCGGGGAGCTGTTTTTT
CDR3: CASSIVGVTGELFF

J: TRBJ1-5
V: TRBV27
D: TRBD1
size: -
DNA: TGTGCCAGCAGTCGTGGACAGGGGCTACATTTT
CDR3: CASSRGQGLHF

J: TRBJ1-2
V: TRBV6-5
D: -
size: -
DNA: TGTGCCAGTTCTCTCGACACCCGGGTTGGTGGCTACACCTTC
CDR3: CASSLDTRVGGYTF

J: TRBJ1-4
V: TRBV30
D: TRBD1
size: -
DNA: TGTGCCTGGAGCACAGGGGGCGAAAAACTGTTTTTT
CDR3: CAWSTGGEKLFF

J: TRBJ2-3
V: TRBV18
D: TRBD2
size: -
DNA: TGTGCCAGCTCTCGCGGGCTAGCGGGGACAGATACGCAGTATTTT
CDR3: CASSRGLAGTDTQYF

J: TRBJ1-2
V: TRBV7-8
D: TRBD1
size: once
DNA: TGTGCCAGCAGTGTTATGACAGGGGGATACGGCTACACCTTC
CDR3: CASSVMTGGYGYTF

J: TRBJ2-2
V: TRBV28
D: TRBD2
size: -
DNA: TGTGCCAGCAGTTCGACTAGCGGGAGGGCCGGGGGTGGCACCGGGGAGCTGTTTTTT
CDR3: CASSSTSGRAGGGTGELFF

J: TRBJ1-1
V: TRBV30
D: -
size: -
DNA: TGTGCCTGGGGGGACGGGCTGAACACTGAAGCTTTCTTT
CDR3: CAWGDGLNTEAFF

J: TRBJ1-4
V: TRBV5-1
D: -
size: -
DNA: TGCGCCAGCAGCTTGGGCCCGCGAAATGAAAAACTGTTTTTT
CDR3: CASSLGPRNEKLFF

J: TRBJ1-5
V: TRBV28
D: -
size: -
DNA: TGTGCCAGCAGTCAATCTGGACAGTCTAGCAATCAGCCCCAGCATTTT
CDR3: CASSQSGQSSNQPQHF

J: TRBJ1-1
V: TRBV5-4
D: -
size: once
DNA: TGTGCCAGCAGCCCGGAGGCCCTCTGGGGAACCCCTGAAGCTTTCTTT
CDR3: CASSPEALWGTPEAFF

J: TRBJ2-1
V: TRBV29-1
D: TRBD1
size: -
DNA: TGCAGCGGGAACAGGGGTGAGCAGTTCTTC
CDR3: CSGNRGEQFF

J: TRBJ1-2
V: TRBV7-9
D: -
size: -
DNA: TGTGCCAGCAGCTTAGCGCACGGGGGTCTTGGCTACACCTTC
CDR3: CASSLAHGGLGYTF

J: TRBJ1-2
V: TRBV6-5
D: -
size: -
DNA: TGTGCCAGCAGTTTTGTCGCTAACTATGGCTACACCTTC
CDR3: CASSFVANYGYTF

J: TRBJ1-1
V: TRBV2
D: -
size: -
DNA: TGTGCCAGCAGTGAAGCGCAAGTGGAAAGAATGGGAGCTTTCTTT
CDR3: CASSEAQVERMGAFF